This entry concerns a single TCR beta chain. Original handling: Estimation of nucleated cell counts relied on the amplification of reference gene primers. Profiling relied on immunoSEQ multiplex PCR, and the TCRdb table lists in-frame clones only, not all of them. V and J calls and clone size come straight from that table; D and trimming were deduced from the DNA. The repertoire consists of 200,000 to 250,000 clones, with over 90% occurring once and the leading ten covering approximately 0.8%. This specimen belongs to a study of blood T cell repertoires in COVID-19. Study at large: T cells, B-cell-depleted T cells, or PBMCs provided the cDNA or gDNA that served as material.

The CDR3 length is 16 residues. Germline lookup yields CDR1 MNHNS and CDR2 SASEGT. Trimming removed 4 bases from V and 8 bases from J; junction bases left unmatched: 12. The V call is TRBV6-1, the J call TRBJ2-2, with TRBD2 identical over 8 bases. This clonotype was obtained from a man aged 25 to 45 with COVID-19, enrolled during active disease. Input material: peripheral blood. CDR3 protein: CASSVMGAGDRGELFF. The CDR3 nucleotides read TGTGCCAGCAGTGTTATGGGAGCGGGGGATCGGGGGGAGCTGTTTTTT.